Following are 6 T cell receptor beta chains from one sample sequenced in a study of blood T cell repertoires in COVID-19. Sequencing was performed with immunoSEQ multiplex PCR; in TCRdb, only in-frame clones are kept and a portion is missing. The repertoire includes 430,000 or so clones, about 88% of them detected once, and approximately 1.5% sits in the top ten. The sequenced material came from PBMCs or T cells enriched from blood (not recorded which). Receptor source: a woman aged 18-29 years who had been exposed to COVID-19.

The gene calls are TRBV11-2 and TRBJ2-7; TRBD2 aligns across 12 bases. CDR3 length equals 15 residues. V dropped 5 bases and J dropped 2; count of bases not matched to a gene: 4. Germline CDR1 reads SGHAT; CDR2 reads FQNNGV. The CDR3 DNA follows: TGTGCCAGCAGCCTCCGACTAGCGGGGGCCTACGAGCAGTACTTC. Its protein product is CASSLRLAGAYEQYF.

In nucleotides, the CDR3 is TGCAGCGTTGTGGCGATGGGGAGCTCCTACGAGCAGTACTTC. Residues: CSVVAMGSSYEQYF. This chain uses TRBV29-1 with TRBJ2-7; D is possibly TRBD2 (5 bases). Looked up from germline, CDR1 is SQVTM and CDR2 is ANQGSEA. The CDR3 extends over 14 amino acids. V lost 4 bases to trimming and J lost 0 bases, with 13 bases between them.

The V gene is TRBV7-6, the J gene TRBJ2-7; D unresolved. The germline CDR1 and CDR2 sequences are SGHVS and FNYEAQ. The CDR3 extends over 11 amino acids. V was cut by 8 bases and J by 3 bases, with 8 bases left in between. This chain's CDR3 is CASLQYYEQYF. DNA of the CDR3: TGTGCCAGCTTACAATACTACGAGCAGTACTTC.

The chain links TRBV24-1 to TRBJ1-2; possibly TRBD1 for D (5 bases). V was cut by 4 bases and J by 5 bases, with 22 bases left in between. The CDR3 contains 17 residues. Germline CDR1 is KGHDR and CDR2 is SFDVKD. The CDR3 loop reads CATSEGRGRPGEYGYTF. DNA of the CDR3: TGTGCCACCAGTGAGGGGCGCGGCAGGCCGGGGGAGTATGGCTACACCTTC.

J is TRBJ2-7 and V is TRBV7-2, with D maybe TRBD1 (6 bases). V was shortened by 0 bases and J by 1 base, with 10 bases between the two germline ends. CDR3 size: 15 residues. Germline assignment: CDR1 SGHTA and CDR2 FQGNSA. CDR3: CASSLAGGGSYEQYF. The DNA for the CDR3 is TGTGCCAGCAGCTTAGCAGGGGGTGGGTCCTACGAGCAGTACTTC.

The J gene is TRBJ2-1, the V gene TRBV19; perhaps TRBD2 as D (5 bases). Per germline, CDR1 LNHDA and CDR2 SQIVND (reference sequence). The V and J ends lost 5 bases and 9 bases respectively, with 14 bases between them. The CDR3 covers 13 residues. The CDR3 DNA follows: TGTGCCAGTAGTTTGAGCTTAGCGTCTGAGCAGTTCTTC. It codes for CASSLSLASEQFF.